This TCR beta chain was identified during a study of radiation and T cells in renal cell carcinoma. This clone was observed a handful of times. Generated by immunoSEQ multiplex PCR, the TCRdb table keeps only in-frame clones and is missing some. The data show 60,000 to 75,000 clones, about 80% seen once. There are 11 residues in the CDR3. CDR1 is SGHTA, CDR2 FQGNSA, per germline. The ends were cut back, 5 bases at V and 5 bases at J, with 6 bases in the middle. Time point indicated: blood 4 weeks post-SBRT, at nephrectomy. Treatment described: 15 Gy SBRT to primary tumor, nephrectomy 4 weeks later. This renal cell carcinoma was of the clear cell type.

The receptor comes from a man in his sixties with renal cell carcinoma. The chain couples TRBV7-2 to TRBJ2-5; D possibly matches TRBD1 or TRBD2 (5 bases each). The specimen comprised blood, sampled from a patient whose treatment included radiotherapy and nephrectomy. CDR3 bases: TGTGCCAGCAGCGAGGGGGAGACCCAGTACTTC. Protein sequence: CASSEGETQYF.